The 2 T cell receptor beta chains given below trace back to one sample, sequenced in a study of T cells after yellow fever vaccination. TCRdb used MiXCR to reprocess the 5' RACE reads, holding one entry per CDR3 protein. Among about 320,000 distinct CDR3 sequences listed, around 6.8% were seen once. The input for sequencing was PBMCs, taken roughly 46 days after the first yellow fever vaccination. The source of these receptors is a man younger than 35 who received the YFV17D yellow fever vaccine.

V and J are TRBV5-1 and TRBJ2-1, with D unresolved. The CDR3 has 15 amino acids. V shed 0 bases and J shed 0 bases, with 7 bases lying between them. Germline V gives CDR1 SGHRS, CDR2 YFSETQ. CDR3 region: CASSLDLSSYNEQFF. The DNA for the CDR3 is TGCGCCAGCAGCTTGGATTTGAGCTCCTACAATGAGCAGTTCTTC. The variable domain in full, with the rest retrieved from reference TRBV5-1 and TRBJ2-1, is KAGVTQTPRYLIKTRGQQVTLSCSPISGHRSVSWYQQTPGQGLQFLFEYFSETQRNKGNFPGRFSGRQFSNSRSEMNVSTLELGDSALYLCASSLDLSSYNEQFFGPGTRLTVL.

This clonotype occurred many times. This rearrangement joins TRBV10-3 to TRBJ1-5, with TRBD1 as a possible D gene (6 bases). The germline gives CDR1 ENHRY, CDR2 SYGVKD. Between the trimmed V and J ends, which lost 0 bases and 1 base, there was a span of 7 bases. This CDR3 spans 15 amino acids. CDR3 sequence: CAISESGGSNQPQHF. CDR3 DNA: TGTGCCATCAGTGAGTCAGGGGGGAGCAATCAGCCCCAGCATTTT.